This TCR beta chain is drawn from a study of control samples from healthy donors and cancer patients. This CDR3 has 13 amino acids. Germline V gene data show CDR1 as MNHEY and CDR2 as SVGEGT. V was trimmed by 2 bases and J by 4 bases, leaving 8 bases between them. Repertoires were generated with immunoSEQ multiplex PCR, while TCRdb's copy carries only in-frame clones and drops some. The table has 52,000 or so clones, roughly 94% seen once; the top ten hold 4%. V usage is TRBV6-2 or TRBV6-3 and J usage is TRBJ2-5; tentative D call: TRBD1 (5 bases). Sequences were obtained from blood. The clonotype was recovered from a man under 40 in good health. This chain's CDR3 is CASSYRGGETQYF. The CDR3 coding sequence is TGTGCCAGCAGTTACAGGGGTGGAGAGACCCAGTACTTC.